These T cell receptor beta chains were read from a single sample in a study of shared clonotypes between healthy human individuals. Method: immunoSEQ multiplex PCR; TCRdb's copy keeps in-frame clones and lacks some. Here the sample spans approximately 470,000 clones, almost 80% being singletons. Input material: PBMCs. These receptors were collected from a woman between 40 and 50 years old in good health. Some clones in this sample may be carry-over from other donors' samples. The CDR3 runs from the conserved cysteine through the conserved F or W. D genes are given only for firm matches. Clone size appears in some rows only: once, few, many, or a class for an expanded clone.

J: TRBJ1-2; V: TRBV11-2; size: NA; D: TRBD1; CDR3: CASSPGTGFEGYGYTF; DNA: TGTGCCAGCAGCCCCGGGACAGGGTTTGAGGGCTATGGCTACACCTTC
J: TRBJ1-2; V: TRBV5-6; size: few; D: NA; CDR3: CASSLDGYGYTF; DNA: TGTGCCAGCAGCTTAGATGGATATGGCTACACCTTC
J: TRBJ2-2; V: TRBV7-2; size: NA; D: NA; CDR3: CASSLAASRNTGELFF; DNA: TGTGCCAGCAGCTTAGCCGCCAGCCGGAACACCGGGGAGCTGTTTTTT
J: TRBJ2-2; V: TRBV11-2; size: NA; D: NA; CDR3: CASSLYKGRTGELFF; DNA: TGTGCCAGCAGCTTATATAAGGGGCGAACCGGGGAGCTGTTTTTT
J: TRBJ1-5; V: TRBV7-8; size: NA; D: TRBD1; CDR3: CASSWTRGQGLGNQPQHF; DNA: TGTGCCAGCAGCTGGACCCGTGGACAGGGTTTAGGCAATCAGCCCCAGCATTTT
J: TRBJ2-7; V: TRBV2; size: NA; D: NA; CDR3: CASREGGSSYEQYF; DNA: TGTGCCAGCAGGGAAGGGGGGTCCTCCTACGAGCAGTACTTC
J: TRBJ2-5; V: TRBV2; size: NA; D: TRBD1; CDR3: CASSEALAGGRETQYF; DNA: TGTGCCAGCAGTGAAGCGCTGGCAGGGGGCAGGGAGACCCAGTACTTC
J: TRBJ2-3; V: TRBV18; size: NA; D: TRBD2; CDR3: CASSPTLAASTDTQYF; DNA: TGTGCCAGCTCACCAACCCTAGCGGCTAGCACAGATACGCAGTATTTT
J: TRBJ2-2; V: TRBV15; size: NA; D: NA; CDR3: CATSRSRVGTGELFF; DNA: TGTGCCACCAGCAGGTCCCGGGTAGGCACCGGGGAGCTGTTTTTT
J: TRBJ2-7; V: TRBV2; size: NA; D: TRBD1; CDR3: CASVLGTEGYEQYF; DNA: TGTGCCAGCGTGCTCGGGACAGAGGGGTACGAGCAGTACTTC
J: TRBJ1-5; V: TRBV28; size: NA; D: NA; CDR3: CASTLGGGEVSQPQHF; DNA: TGTGCCAGCACCCTCGGGGGAGGGGAGGTCAGTCAGCCCCAGCATTTT
J: TRBJ1-2; V: TRBV5-1; size: NA; D: NA; CDR3: CASSLGGTPNQNYGYTF; DNA: TGCGCCAGCAGCTTGGGCGGGACACCAAATCAGAACTATGGCTACACCTTC
J: TRBJ2-5; V: TRBV7-2; size: NA; D: NA; CDR3: CASSDDRIQETQYF; DNA: TGTGCCAGCAGCGACGACAGAATACAAGAGACCCAGTACTTC
J: TRBJ1-1; V: TRBV6-1; size: few; D: NA; CDR3: CASSEERGGYTEAFF; DNA: TGTGCCAGCAGTGAAGAGCGGGGGGGATACACTGAAGCTTTCTTT
J: TRBJ2-1; V: TRBV30; size: NA; D: NA; CDR3: CAWSVVNEQFF; DNA: TGTGCCTGGAGTGTTGTTAATGAGCAGTTCTTC
J: TRBJ1-2; V: TRBV15; size: NA; D: NA; CDR3: CATSRDLTDLNYGYTF; DNA: TGTGCCACCAGCAGAGATTTGACTGACCTTAACTATGGCTACACCTTC
J: TRBJ1-2; V: TRBV15; size: NA; D: NA; CDR3: CATSRGTRADGYTF; DNA: TGTGCCACCAGCAGAGGAACGAGGGCTGATGGCTACACCTTC
J: TRBJ2-1; V: TRBV4-3; size: NA; D: NA; CDR3: CASSQEEGEAYNEQFF; DNA: TGCGCCAGCAGCCAAGAAGAGGGGGAGGCCTACAATGAGCAGTTCTTC
J: TRBJ1-4; V: TRBV9; size: NA; D: TRBD1; CDR3: CASSPRDSNEKLFF; DNA: TGTGCCAGCAGCCCCCGGGACAGTAATGAAAAACTGTTTTTT
J: TRBJ2-7; V: TRBV7-3; size: once; D: NA; CDR3: CASSPTGQPYEQYF; DNA: TGTGCCAGCAGCCCAACGGGACAACCCTACGAGCAGTACTTC
J: TRBJ2-2; V: TRBV5-1; size: NA; D: NA; CDR3: CASSLEAGELFF; DNA: TGCGCCAGCAGCTTGGAGGCCGGGGAGCTGTTTTTT
J: TRBJ1-1; V: TRBV30; size: many; D: NA; CDR3: CAWAPVLDNTEAFF; DNA: TGTGCCTGGGCGCCGGTTTTGGATAACACTGAAGCTTTCTTT
J: TRBJ2-7; V: TRBV2; size: NA; D: NA; CDR3: CASTVDRIYEQYF; DNA: TGTGCCAGCACCGTCGACAGGATCTACGAGCAGTACTTC
J: TRBJ2-2; V: TRBV28; size: NA; D: NA; CDR3: CASSLLGEGEETGELFF; DNA: TGTGCCAGCAGTTTGCTTGGTGAGGGAGAAGAGACCGGGGAGCTGTTTTTT
J: TRBJ1-5; V: TRBV4-1; size: NA; D: NA; CDR3: CASSQGSAWDQPQHF; DNA: TGCGCCAGCAGCCAAGGCTCCGCTTGGGATCAGCCCCAGCATTTT
J: TRBJ1-1; V: TRBV30; size: NA; D: TRBD1; CDR3: CAWSVETGWTEAFF; DNA: TGTGCCTGGAGTGTAGAGACAGGGTGGACTGAAGCTTTCTTT
J: TRBJ1-3; V: TRBV7-2; size: NA; D: TRBD1; CDR3: CASSLVGADRVGNTIYF; DNA: TGTGCCAGCAGCTTAGTAGGGGCGGACAGGGTCGGAAACACCATATATTTT
J: TRBJ2-7; V: TRBV7-2; size: NA; D: NA; CDR3: CASSFYSGSYEQYF; DNA: TGTGCCAGCAGCTTCTACAGCGGCTCCTACGAGCAGTACTTC
J: TRBJ1-2; V: TRBV7-9; size: few; D: NA; CDR3: CASSLGLDGYTF; DNA: TGTGCCAGCAGCTTAGGGTTAGATGGCTACACCTTC
J: TRBJ2-3; V: TRBV27; size: NA; D: TRBD2; CDR3: CASRTSSHTQYF; DNA: TGTGCCAGCAGGACTAGCTCCCATACGCAGTATTTT
J: TRBJ2-1; V: TRBV18; size: NA; D: NA; CDR3: CASSYRDPTYNEQFF; DNA: TGTGCCAGCTCGTACCGGGACCCTACCTACAATGAGCAGTTCTTC
J: TRBJ2-3; V: TRBV7-9; size: NA; D: NA; CDR3: CASSLARNTDTQYF; DNA: TGTGCCAGCAGCTTAGCCAGAAACACAGATACGCAGTATTTT
J: TRBJ2-5; V: TRBV5-1; size: NA; D: TRBD2; CDR3: CASSRGGGRLQETQYF; DNA: TGCGCCAGCAGCCGTGGGGGCGGGAGGTTGCAAGAGACCCAGTACTTC
J: TRBJ1-2; V: TRBV5-1; size: NA; D: NA; CDR3: CASSLTWSPNYGYTF; DNA: TGCGCCAGCAGCTTGACGTGGAGCCCTAACTATGGCTACACCTTC
J: TRBJ1-2; V: TRBV28; size: NA; D: NA; CDR3: CASTRAGATLDGYTF; DNA: TGTGCCAGCACCCGGGCAGGGGCGACCCTGGATGGCTACACCTTC
J: TRBJ2-2; V: TRBV10-2; size: NA; D: TRBD2; CDR3: CASSDYFGTSGANTGELFF; DNA: TGCGCCAGCAGTGACTACTTCGGGACTAGCGGAGCGAACACCGGGGAGCTGTTTTTT
J: TRBJ1-1; V: TRBV10-3; size: NA; D: TRBD1; CDR3: CAIREGDRGMNTEAFF; DNA: TGTGCCATCAGGGAAGGGGACAGGGGGATGAACACTGAAGCTTTCTTT
J: TRBJ1-5; V: TRBV2; size: NA; D: TRBD1; CDR3: CASSEGQGFQPQHF; DNA: TGTGCCAGCAGTGAGGGACAGGGGTTTCAGCCCCAGCATTTT
J: TRBJ2-7; V: TRBV13; size: once; D: NA; CDR3: CASSFGLDEQYF; DNA: TGTGCCAGCAGCTTTGGGCTGGACGAGCAGTACTTC
J: TRBJ2-2; V: TRBV7-9; size: NA; D: NA; CDR3: CASSSTTGGELFF; DNA: TGTGCCAGCAGCTCCACTACTGGCGGGGAGCTGTTTTTT
J: TRBJ1-1; V: TRBV29-1; size: NA; D: NA; CDR3: CSVRFGANTEAFF; DNA: TGCAGCGTGCGTTTTGGGGCTAACACTGAAGCTTTCTTT